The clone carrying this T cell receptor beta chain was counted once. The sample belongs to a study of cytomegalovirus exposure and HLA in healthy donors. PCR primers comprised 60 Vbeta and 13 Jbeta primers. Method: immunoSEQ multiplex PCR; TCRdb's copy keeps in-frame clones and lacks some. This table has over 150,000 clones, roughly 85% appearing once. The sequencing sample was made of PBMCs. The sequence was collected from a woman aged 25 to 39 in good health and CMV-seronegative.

The CDR3 nucleotides are TGTGCCAGCAGCCGGGATACAGGTGGGGGCGCAGGCTACACCTTC. This translates into CASSRDTGGGAGYTF. This chain connects TRBV4-2 to TRBJ1-2, with D possibly being TRBD1 (6 bases). The CDR3 covers 15 residues. From germline, CDR1 is LGHNA and CDR2 YNFKEQ. Trimming removed 4 bases from V and 8 bases from J, with 20 bases in between.